A single TCR beta chain is shown here with its context. Antigen specificity is unknown. The data stem from a study of cytomegalovirus exposure and HLA in healthy donors. Overall study results and limits: Sequencing depth across donors, presence/absence analyses assumed, was roughly uniform.

Germline-derived CDR1 and CDR2 are SGHRS and YFSETQ. This CDR3 has 15 amino acids. Between the trimmed V and J ends, which lost 0 bases and 1 base, there was a span of 10 bases. The PCR was carried out with 60 Vbeta primers and 13 Jbeta primers. The assay was immunoSEQ multiplex PCR, and TCRdb's table has in-frame clones only and misses some. The repertoire has around 190,000 clones, 60% to 85% of them found once; the top ten carry 1.6%. The chain uses TRBV5-1 and TRBJ1-1; D might be TRBD1 (6 bases). The sample consisted of PBMCs. This sequence was found in a woman younger than 35 in good health and CMV-seronegative. The CDR3 protein is CASSLGRGANTEAFF. The CDR3 region has the DNA TGCGCCAGCAGCTTGGGGCGGGGGGCGAACACTGAAGCTTTCTTT.